Below, one T cell receptor (beta chain) is given with its context. Germline V gene sequence: CDR1 SNHLY, CDR2 FYNNEI. V lost 4 bases to trimming and J lost 5 bases; unmatched junction nucleotides: 4. This CDR3 is 13 amino acids long. This record comes from a study of blood T cell repertoires in COVID-19. Assay: immunoSEQ multiplex PCR; the TCRdb copy retains only in-frame clones and omits some. The sample holds fewer than 450,000 clones; roughly 91% are singletons and the top ten take more than 0.95%. The receptor's source is a woman aged 18-29 years who had recovered from COVID-19. This chain joins TRBV2 and TRBJ2-5, with 7 bases fitting TRBD1. Sequenced input: PBMCs or T cells enriched from blood (not recorded which). CDR3 coding DNA: TGTGCCAGCAGTGTCGGGACAGCCGAGACCCAGTACTTC. This translates into CASSVGTAETQYF.